This TCR beta chain was recorded in a study of T cells in localized non-small cell lung cancer. Study-level points and caveats: Those with higher blood T cell density had longer overall survival. Investigators sequenced only a single tumor region, leaving heterogeneity possible. Uninvolved neighboring lung showed the greatest T cell clonality, exceeding tumor. Adjacent lung tissue had a median around 50 of the top 100 clones found in the tumor.

This clone was counted once. Its antigen remains unknown. Repertoires were generated with immunoSEQ multiplex PCR, while TCRdb's copy carries only in-frame clones and drops some. The repertoire includes tens of thousands of clones, 87% of them detected once, and approximately 15% sits in the top ten. Material: peripheral blood, obtained before any cancer treatment. The receptor comes from a man between 40 and 70 years old with stage I squamous cell lung carcinoma.

The CDR3 bases are TGTGCCAGCAGCTCACCCGGGACAGGATATGGCTACACCTTC. Translated, it gives CASSSPGTGYGYTF. V and J are TRBV5-4 and TRBJ1-2; TRBD1 agrees at 8 bases. Per the germline V gene, CDR1 is SGHNT and CDR2 is YYREEE (reference sequence). The CDR3 spans 14 residues. V lost 3 bases and J lost 5; bases outside the gene matches: 6.